Presented here are 5 T cell receptor beta chains from one specimen sequenced in a study of T cells after yellow fever vaccination. Each CDR3 protein is one row after TCRdb ran MiXCR on the 5' RACE reads. The data hold about 360,000 distinct CDR3 sequences, with around 6.4% observed a single time. This specimen consisted of PBMCs, obtained 5 days after the yellow fever booster vaccination. Receptor source: a man aged 25 to 40 who received the YFV17D yellow fever vaccine.

This chain joins TRBV5-6 and TRBJ2-7; no reliable D call. The V gene's germline CDR1 is SGHDT and CDR2 YYEEEE. Trimming pared 7 bases from V and 6 bases from J, leaving 14 bases between. This CDR3 comprises 12 residues. CDR3 in DNA: TGTGCCAGCGGCCTCGGGCAAGGCGAGCAGTACTTC. It is translated as CASGLGQGEQYF.

In this sample, this clonotype turned up a few times. The chain uses TRBV4-2 and TRBJ2-3; no clear D. CDR1 is LGHNA, CDR2 YNFKEQ, per germline. V was cut by 3 bases and J by 2 bases, with 9 bases left in between. This CDR3 is 14 amino acids long. The DNA of the CDR3 is TGTGCCAGCAGCCAGGGGTATAACACAGATACGCAGTATTTT. Translated: CASSQGYNTDTQYF.

This clonotype was counted ten times or more. The CDR3 nucleotides read TGCAGTGCTGTTAGCGGAAGCACAGATACGCAGTATTTT. Its protein is CSAVSGSTDTQYF. V gene TRBV20-1 combines with J gene TRBJ2-3, with D perhaps TRBD2 (6 bases). Germline-derived CDR1 and CDR2 are DFQATT and SNEGSKA (reference sequence). The CDR3 has 13 residues. Trimming removed 5 bases from V and 0 bases from J, with 9 bases in between.

This clonotype was recorded at least ten times. The chain combines TRBV12-3 or TRBV12-4 with TRBJ2-7; 7 positions agree with TRBD1. The length of the CDR3 is 14 residues. The J segment lost 0 bases and the V segment lost 7 bases, leaving 6 bases of the junction unmatched. Here the CDR3 DNA reads TGTGCCAGCAAAGGGGGCGCGGGCTCCTACGAGCAGTACTTC. Translated, it gives CASKGGAGSYEQYF.

Many counts were recorded for this clonotype. The chain combines TRBV11-3 with TRBJ2-3; D gene unclear. V was pared by 0 bases and J by 3 bases, with 4 bases between. CDR3 length: 13 residues. CDR1 SGHNT and CDR2 YENEEA come from the germline V gene. The DNA of the CDR3 is TGTGCCAGCAGCTTAGAGACTACAGATACGCAGTATTTT. It codes for CASSLETTDTQYF.